One T cell receptor (beta chain) is described in this entry. The target antigen is unknown. The data were taken from a study of shared clonotypes between healthy human individuals. The study's findings and limits: Clonotype sharing among donors was thought likely to change with sequencing depth.

Scientists sequenced DNA from unsorted PBMC on ten immunoSEQ deep assay plates. Generated by immunoSEQ multiplex PCR, the TCRdb table keeps only in-frame clones and is missing some. The repertoire holds about 480,000 clones, 70% to 80% seen once, with approximately 13% in the top ten. Sequenced sample: PBMCs. The sequence came from a woman aged 40 to 55 in good health. Some clones in this sample may be carry-over from other donors' samples.

DNA for the CDR3: TGTGCCAGCAGCGAACTTGTGTTGGGGGATACGCAGTATTTT. Amino acid sequence: CASSELVLGDTQYF. V and J are TRBV11-1 and TRBJ2-3; D gene ambiguous. Trimming took off 5 bases at V and 6 bases at J, with 15 bases between the two ends. Germline values: CDR1 SGHAT, CDR2 FQDESV (reference sequence). CDR3 length equals 14 residues.